This TCR beta chain was captured in a study of human T cells and chemical hapten exposure. Study-level information: It was small differences in pooled library volume that mainly caused per-sample TCR yields to vary. Study-wide findings and caveats: DPC sensitization did not alter TCRs above 1 in 1000 frequency.

Time point noted: healthy volunteer bleed at 2 weeks. The starting material, unfractionated whole blood, was used for total RNA extraction. In the library, unique molecular identifiers were attached to individual cDNA molecules. Methods used by the authors: Samples held a median of 95,638 TCRs, range about 23,224–700,000. TCRdb reanalysed the RACE reads using MiXCR and keeps one entry per CDR3 protein. TCRdb, rather than the study authors, made the V and J calls. The sample carries 43,000 or so distinct CDR3 sequences, about 4.5% recorded once. The CDR3 contains 15 residues. Per the germline V gene, CDR1 is SGHDT and CDR2 is YYEEEE. V lost 4 bases to trimming and J lost 5 bases, with 16 bases between them. This clonotype has at least ten counts. The antigen is undetermined.

This clonotype was obtained from a female donor in good health. Some clones in this sample may be carry-over from other donors' samples. J is TRBJ2-1 and V is TRBV5-6; the D is unclear. The sample comprised whole blood. CDR3 nucleotides: TGTGCCAGCAGCCAGGACCCAAGGCCCAACAATGAGCAGTTCTTC. Its translation is CASSQDPRPNNEQFF.